One sample yielded the 23 T cell receptor beta chains listed below, sequenced in a study of blood T cell repertoires in COVID-19. Clones were sequenced by immunoSEQ multiplex PCR, and TCRdb holds only the in-frame ones, with some missing. This table holds 250,000 to 350,000 clones, 86% found once. Sample: peripheral blood. These receptor sequences come from a woman between 45 and 65 years old with acute or convalescent COVID-19.

The chain combines TRBV3-1 (or the pseudogene TRBV3-2) with TRBJ2-7; maybe TRBD2 (5 bases). The length of the CDR3 is 15 residues. The V gene lost 4 bases and the J gene lost 5 bases, with 18 bases spanning the gap. Germline values: CDR1 LGHDT, CDR2 YNNKEL (reference sequence). CDR3 sequence: CASSPAWGVMDEQYF. Written as DNA, the CDR3 is TGTGCCAGCAGCCCTGCATGGGGAGTAATGGACGAGCAGTACTTC.

The CDR3 nucleotides are TGTGCCAGCAGTTACATAAACAGGGGGCACGGCTACACCTTC. Its protein product is CASSYINRGHGYTF. V and J are TRBV6-5 and TRBJ1-2; 9 nucleotides align to TRBD1. Germline V lookup: CDR1 MNHEY, CDR2 SVGAGI. The CDR3 runs to 14 residues. V shed 2 bases and J 8 bases; nucleotides not matched to a gene: 6.

This clone has just one count. The genes are TRBV18 and TRBJ1-4; 7 nucleotides agree with TRBD1. V gave up 0 bases and J gave up 3 bases; unmatched junction bases: 4. The germline V gene has CDR1 KGHSH and CDR2 LQKENI. This CDR3 contains 16 residues. The CDR3 region has the DNA TGTGCCAGCTCACCACCAAACGGGACAGCTAATGAAAAACTGTTTTTT. It yields the protein CASSPPNGTANEKLFF.

This clone was recorded once. V usage is TRBV5-1 and J usage is TRBJ2-1, with TRBD2 identical over 11 bases. The length of the CDR3 is 16 residues. CDR1 and CDR2 (germline): SGHRS, YFSETQ. V was pared by 7 bases and J by 8 bases, with 14 bases of the junction left unmatched. CDR3 loop: CASGKRGLAERDEQFF. DNA of the CDR3: TGCGCCAGCGGAAAAAGGGGACTAGCGGAGCGAGATGAGCAGTTCTTC.

The V gene is TRBV5-5, the J gene TRBJ1-2, with 7 bases aligning to TRBD1. The ends lost 4 bases at V and 7 bases at J; junction bases unmatched: 7. Per germline, CDR1 SGHKS and CDR2 YYEKEE (reference sequence). The CDR3 contains 13 residues. CDR3 coding DNA: TGTGCCAGCAGCCTCGGGACAGTGGCTGGCTACACCTTC. Its protein is CASSLGTVAGYTF.

The chain joins TRBV4-3 to TRBJ2-7, with 11 bases matching TRBD2. The germline CDR1 and CDR2 sequences are LGHNA and YSLEER. The CDR3 covers 16 residues. Trimming took 0 bases from V and 7 from J; bases not matched to a gene: 8. The CDR3 loop is CASSQDPLAGGREQYF. The DNA of the CDR3 is TGCGCCAGCAGCCAAGACCCGCTAGCGGGAGGACGGGAGCAGTACTTC.

This chain uses TRBV11-3 with TRBJ2-7, with 10 bases fitting TRBD1. The CDR3 contains 14 residues. Trimming cost V 5 bases and J 5 bases; bases outside gene matches: 6. Looked up from germline, CDR1 is SGHNT and CDR2 is YENEEA. The CDR3 region is CASSVGQGNNEQYF. As DNA, the CDR3 is TGTGCCAGCAGCGTGGGACAGGGGAATAACGAGCAGTACTTC.

The chain's CDR3 is CASSRGKPRDTQYF. CDR3 sequence (DNA): TGTGCCAGCAGCCGGGGGAAACCTAGGGATACGCAGTATTTT. The chain joins TRBV2 to TRBJ2-3; a weak D match, TRBD2 (6 bases). Germline loops: CDR1 SNHLY, CDR2 FYNNEI. The V gene lost 6 bases and the J gene lost 6 bases, with 16 bases spanning the gap. The CDR3 is made up of 14 amino acids. The whole variable domain, filled in from reference TRBV2 and TRBJ2-3, reads EPEVTQTPSHQVTQMGQEVILRCVPISNHLYFYWYRQILGQKVEFLVSFYNNEISEKSEIFDDQFSVERPDGSNFTLKIRSTKLEDSAMYFCASSRGKPRDTQYFGPGTRLTVL.

The chain combines TRBV2 with TRBJ2-2; the D gene is possibly TRBD1 (6 bases). CDR1 is SNHLY and CDR2 is FYNNEI in the germline V gene. V lost 7 bases and J 6 bases, leaving 6 bases between the germline ends. This CDR3 has 11 amino acids. CDR3 residues: CASKGAGELFF. The CDR3 DNA reads TGTGCCAGCAAGGGGGCCGGGGAGCTGTTTTTT.

J is TRBJ1-1 and V is TRBV5-1; the match to TRBD1 covers 8 bases. CDR3 length: 16 residues. Per the germline V gene, CDR1 is SGHRS and CDR2 is YFSETQ. Trimming cost V 2 bases and J 4 bases; bases outside gene matches: 10. In DNA form, the CDR3 reads TGCGCCAGCAGCTTCGGGACAGGAGACGGCGGCACTGAAGCTTTCTTT. Its protein is CASSFGTGDGGTEAFF.

The rearrangement joins TRBV7-2 to TRBJ2-7; D unclear. Trimming left V 2 bases short and J 3 bases short, with 5 bases between. CDR3 length: 12 residues. Germline V gene lookup returns CDR1 SGHTA and CDR2 FQGNSA. The chain's CDR3 is CASSLQHYEQYF. The CDR3 nucleotides read TGTGCCAGCAGCTTACAACACTACGAGCAGTACTTC.

The V gene is TRBV11-3, the J gene TRBJ2-7, with TRBD2 identical over 8 bases. Germline lookup yields CDR1 SGHNT and CDR2 YENEEA. The CDR3 length is 14 residues. V lost 5 bases, J lost 1 base, and 4 bases stayed unmatched. CDR3 DNA: TGTGCCAGCAGCCCAGCGGGAGTGTCCTACGAGCAGTACTTC. It encodes CASSPAGVSYEQYF.

J is TRBJ1-4 and V is TRBV30; the D is unclear. Trimming shortened V by 2 bases and J by 8 bases, and 9 bases separated the two germline ends. Per the germline V gene, CDR1 is GTSNPN and CDR2 is SVGIG (reference sequence). The CDR3 has 12 residues. The CDR3 bases are TGTGCCTGGAGTCCCGCGGGCGAAAAACTGTTTTTT. Residues: CAWSPAGEKLFF.

Only a few counts were recorded for this clone. The chain couples TRBV7-3 to TRBJ2-1, with no clear D. The CDR3 runs 16 residues. Trimming took off 5 bases at V and 0 bases at J, with 14 bases between the two ends. Germline CDR1 reads SGHTA; CDR2 reads FQGTGA. CDR3 sequence: CASSPVIVSSYNEQFF. CDR3 sequence (DNA): TGTGCCAGCAGCCCGGTGATAGTGAGCTCCTACAATGAGCAGTTCTTC.

The chain combines TRBV5-6 with TRBJ1-4; 7 positions agree with TRBD1. The CDR3 sequence is 14 residues long. CDR1 is SGHDT, CDR2 YYEEEE, per germline. J gave up 4 bases and V 4 bases, and 4 bases lay outside the gene matches. The CDR3 DNA reads TGTGCCAGCAGCCCGGGACAGTATAATGAAAAACTGTTTTTT. It translates to CASSPGQYNEKLFF. Full variable domain (outside the CDR3, taken from reference TRBV5-6 and TRBJ1-4): DAGVTQSPTHLIKTRGQQVTLRCSPKSGHDTVSWYQQALGQGPQFIFQYYEEEERQRGNFPDRFSGHQFPNYSSELNVNALLLGDSALYLCASSPGQYNEKLFFGSGTQLSVL.

The chain uses TRBV18 and TRBJ1-2; D perhaps matches TRBD1 (6 bases). Trimming left V 0 bases short and J 2 bases short, with 10 bases between. This CDR3 has 15 amino acids. Germline values: CDR1 KGHSH, CDR2 LQKENI. For the CDR3, the DNA is TGTGCCAGCTCACCACCGTGGACAGAGAACTATGGCTACACCTTC. It specifies CASSPPWTENYGYTF.

V gene TRBV4-2 combines with J gene TRBJ1-2; TRBD1 agrees at 7 bases. The CDR3 sequence is 13 residues long. Germline V gene data show CDR1 as LGHNA and CDR2 as YNFKEQ. V lost 1 base and J lost 4; bases outside the gene matches: 0. The DNA for the CDR3 is TGTGCCAGCAGCCAAGGACAGGGCTATGGCTACACCTTC. Translated, it gives CASSQGQGYGYTF.

The gene calls are TRBV28 and TRBJ1-6, with 7 bases fitting TRBD1. The CDR3 runs to 15 residues. J was trimmed by 6 bases and V by 6 bases; bases with no gene match: 8. Germline V gives CDR1 MDHEN, CDR2 SYDVKM. CDR3 protein: CASRTTGTINSPLHF. CDR3 in DNA: TGTGCCAGCAGAACGACAGGGACGATTAATTCACCCCTCCACTTT.

Comments on this clone: At the DNA level, this CDR3 is encoded by other sequences in the same sample as well. This chain joins TRBV28 and TRBJ2-6; no reliable D call. The V gene lost 3 bases and the J gene lost 0 bases, with 6 bases spanning the gap. This CDR3 has 15 residues. The germline CDR1 and CDR2 sequences are MDHEN and SYDVKM. The CDR3 DNA sequence: TGTGCCAGCAGTTTCGAGCACTCTGGGGCCAACGTCCTGACTTTC. Translated: CASSFEHSGANVLTF.

This chain links TRBV2 with TRBJ2-3, with TRBD2 matching 7 bases. Germline V CDR1 and CDR2: SNHLY, FYNNEI. CDR3 length: 15 residues. Unmatched junction bases numbered 7, after V lost 6 bases and J lost 1 base. CDR3 amino acids: CASRDGLVRTDTQYF. CDR3 DNA sequence: TGTGCCAGCAGAGACGGACTAGTGCGCACAGATACGCAGTATTTT.

This clone was seen a single time. This rearrangement joins TRBV2 to TRBJ2-7; 10 nucleotides align to TRBD1. Germline V gene sequence: CDR1 SNHLY, CDR2 FYNNEI. The CDR3 extends over 14 amino acids. V lost 6 bases and J lost 4; bases outside the gene matches: 6. The CDR3 is CASSWTGGTYEQYF. The DNA of the CDR3 is TGTGCCAGCAGCTGGACAGGGGGGACGTACGAGCAGTACTTC.

The rearrangement links TRBV18 to TRBJ2-1; 11 nucleotides align to TRBD2. CDR3 length equals 15 residues. CDR1 and CDR2 from the germline V gene are KGHSH and LQKENI. The ends lost 4 bases at V and 4 bases at J; junction bases unmatched: 3. CDR3 loop: CASSQGTSGYNEQFF. As DNA, the CDR3 is TGTGCCAGCTCACAAGGGACTAGCGGATACAATGAGCAGTTCTTC.

This chain joins TRBV7-9 and TRBJ1-1, with 7 bases that match TRBD1. The length of the CDR3 is 16 residues. Germline CDR1 is SEHNR and CDR2 is FQNEAQ (reference sequence). V was clipped by 2 bases and J by 0 bases; unmatched bases: 6. DNA for the CDR3: TGTGCCAGCAGCTTAAGAGGGGGCGGCGTGAACACTGAAGCTTTCTTT. It encodes CASSLRGGGVNTEAFF.